The source of this T cell receptor (beta chain) is a study of PD-L1 blockade in urothelial cancer. Noted time point: pretreatment peripheral blood. This table comes from immunoSEQ multiplex PCR, and its TCRdb copy is limited to in-frame clones, with some not included. Of 50,000 to 65,000 clones listed, about 86% are singletons. The receptor's source is a man between 65 and 79 years old with urothelial cancer. Sample: PBMCs, taken around atezolizumab (anti-PD-L1) treatment.

In DNA, the CDR3 is TGTGCCAGCAGTTTACAAGATCCTCCCGGGACAAGGAACGAGCAGTACTTC. This sequence encodes CASSLQDPPGTRNEQYF. This chain joins TRBV27 and TRBJ2-7; D perhaps matches TRBD1 (6 bases). Trimming shortened V by 2 bases and J by 5 bases, and 22 bases separated the two germline ends. The CDR3 consists of 17 residues. Germline CDR1 is MNHEY and CDR2 is SMNVEV (reference sequence).